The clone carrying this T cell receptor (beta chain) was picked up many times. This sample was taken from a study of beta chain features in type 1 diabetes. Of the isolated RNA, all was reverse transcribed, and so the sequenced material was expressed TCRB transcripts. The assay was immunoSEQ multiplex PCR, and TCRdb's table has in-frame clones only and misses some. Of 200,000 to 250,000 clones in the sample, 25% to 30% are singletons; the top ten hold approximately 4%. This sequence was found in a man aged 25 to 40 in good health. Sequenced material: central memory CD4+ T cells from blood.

In DNA, the CDR3 is TGTGCCAGCAGCTGGCAGAACACTGAAGCTTTCTTT. It is translated as CASSWQNTEAFF. This sequence joins TRBV5-6 and TRBJ1-1; D is uncertain. The CDR3 runs 12 residues. The germline CDR1 and CDR2 sequences are SGHDT and YYEEEE. Trimming pared 3 bases from V and 1 base from J, leaving 4 bases between.